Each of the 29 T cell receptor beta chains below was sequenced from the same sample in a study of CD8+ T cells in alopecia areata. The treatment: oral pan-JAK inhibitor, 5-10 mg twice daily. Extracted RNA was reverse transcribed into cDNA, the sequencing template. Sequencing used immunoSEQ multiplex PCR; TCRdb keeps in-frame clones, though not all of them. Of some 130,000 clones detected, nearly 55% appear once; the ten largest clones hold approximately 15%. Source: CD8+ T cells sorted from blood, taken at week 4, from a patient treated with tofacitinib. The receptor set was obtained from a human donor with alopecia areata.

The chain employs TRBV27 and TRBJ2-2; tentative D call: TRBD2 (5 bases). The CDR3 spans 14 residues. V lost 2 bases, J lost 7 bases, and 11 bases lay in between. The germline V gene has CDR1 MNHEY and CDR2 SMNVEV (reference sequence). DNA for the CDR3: TGTGCCAGCAGTTTAACGGGATGGGGCGGGGAGCTGTTTTTT. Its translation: CASSLTGWGGELFF.

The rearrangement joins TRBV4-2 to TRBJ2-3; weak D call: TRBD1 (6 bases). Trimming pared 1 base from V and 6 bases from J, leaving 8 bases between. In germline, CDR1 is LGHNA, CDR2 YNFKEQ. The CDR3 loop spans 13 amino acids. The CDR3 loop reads CASSQGQDDTQYF. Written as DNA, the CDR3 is TGTGCCAGCAGCCAAGGACAGGACGATACGCAGTATTTT.

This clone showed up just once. The CDR3 nucleotides read TGTGCCAGCTCCCTCGGATGGGGCTACGAGCAGTACTTC. It codes for CASSLGWGYEQYF. This rearrangement joins TRBV18 to TRBJ2-7; D not certain. V lost 6 bases and J 3 bases, leaving 12 bases between the germline ends. CDR1 and CDR2 from the germline V gene are KGHSH and LQKENI. The CDR3 runs 13 residues. The whole variable domain, filled in from reference TRBV18 and TRBJ2-7, reads NAGVMQNPRHLVRRRGQEARLRCSPMKGHSHVYWYRQLPEEGLKFMVYLQKENIIDESGMPKERFSAEFPKEGPSILRIQQVVRGDSAAYFCASSLGWGYEQYFGPGTRLTVT.

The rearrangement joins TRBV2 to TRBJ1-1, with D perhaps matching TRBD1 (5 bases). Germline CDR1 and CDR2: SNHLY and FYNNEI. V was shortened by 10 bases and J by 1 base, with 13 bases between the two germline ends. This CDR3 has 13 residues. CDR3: CATPGETNTEAFF. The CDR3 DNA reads TGTGCCACCCCGGGGGAGACGAACACTGAAGCTTTCTTT.

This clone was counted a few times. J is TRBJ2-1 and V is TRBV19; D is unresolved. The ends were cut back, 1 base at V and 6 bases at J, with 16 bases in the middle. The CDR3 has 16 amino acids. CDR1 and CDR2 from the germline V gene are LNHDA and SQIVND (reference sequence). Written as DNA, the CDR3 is TGTGCCAGTAGTATAGTGGCCGGGTTTGGATCCAATGAGCAGTTCTTC. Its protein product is CASSIVAGFGSNEQFF.

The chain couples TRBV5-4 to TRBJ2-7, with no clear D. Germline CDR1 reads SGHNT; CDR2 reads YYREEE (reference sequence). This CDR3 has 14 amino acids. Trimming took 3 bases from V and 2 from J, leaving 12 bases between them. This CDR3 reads CASSSGGSTYEQYF. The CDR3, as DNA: TGTGCCAGCAGCTCCGGCGGCAGTACCTACGAGCAGTACTTC.

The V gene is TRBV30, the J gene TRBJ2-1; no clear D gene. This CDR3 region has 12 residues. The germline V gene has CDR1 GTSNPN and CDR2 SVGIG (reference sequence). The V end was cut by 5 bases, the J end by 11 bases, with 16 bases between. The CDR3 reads CAWSAAATQQFF. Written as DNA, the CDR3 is TGTGCCTGGTCCGCCGCGGCGACCCAGCAGTTCTTC. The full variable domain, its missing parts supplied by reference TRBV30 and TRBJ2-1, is SQTIHQWPATLVQPVGSPLSLECTVEGTSNPNLYWYRQAAGRGLQLLFYSVGIGQISSEVPQNLSASRPQDRQFILSSKKLLLSDSGFYLCAWSAAATQQFFGPGTRLTVL.

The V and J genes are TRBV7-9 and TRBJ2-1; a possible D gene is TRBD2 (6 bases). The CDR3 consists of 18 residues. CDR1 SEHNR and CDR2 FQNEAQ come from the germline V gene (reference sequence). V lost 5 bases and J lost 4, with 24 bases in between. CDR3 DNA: TGTGCCAGCAGCGGGAGTGTTTCTAGGAGGGGTACTTACAATGAGCAGTTCTTC. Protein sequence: CASSGSVSRRGTYNEQFF.

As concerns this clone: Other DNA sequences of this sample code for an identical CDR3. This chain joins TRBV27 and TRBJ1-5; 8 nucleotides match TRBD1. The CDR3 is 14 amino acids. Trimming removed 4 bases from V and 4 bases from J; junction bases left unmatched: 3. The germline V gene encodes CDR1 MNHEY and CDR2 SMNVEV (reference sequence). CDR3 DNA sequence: TGTGCCAGCAGTTCCAGACAGGGGAATCAGCCCCAGCATTTT. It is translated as CASSSRQGNQPQHF.

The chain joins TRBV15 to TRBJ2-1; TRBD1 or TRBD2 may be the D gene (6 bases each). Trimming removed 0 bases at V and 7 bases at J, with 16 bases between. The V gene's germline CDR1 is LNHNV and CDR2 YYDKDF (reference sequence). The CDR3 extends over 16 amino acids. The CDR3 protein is CATSRDRLGAGNEQFF. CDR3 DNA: TGTGCCACCAGCAGAGATCGTCTGGGGGCGGGAAATGAGCAGTTCTTC.

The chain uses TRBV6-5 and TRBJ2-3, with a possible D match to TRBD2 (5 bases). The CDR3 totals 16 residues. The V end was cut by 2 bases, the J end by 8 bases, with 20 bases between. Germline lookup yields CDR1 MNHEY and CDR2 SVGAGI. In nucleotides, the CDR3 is TGTGCCAGCAGTTACGGTTCTAGCCGGGCGCAAGGTACGCAGTATTTT. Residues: CASSYGSSRAQGTQYF.

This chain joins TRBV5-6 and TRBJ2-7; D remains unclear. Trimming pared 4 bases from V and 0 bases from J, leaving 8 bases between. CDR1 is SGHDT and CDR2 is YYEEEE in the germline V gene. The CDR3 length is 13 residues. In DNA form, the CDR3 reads TGTGCCAGCAGCCCCCAGAGCTCCTACGAGCAGTACTTC. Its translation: CASSPQSSYEQYF.

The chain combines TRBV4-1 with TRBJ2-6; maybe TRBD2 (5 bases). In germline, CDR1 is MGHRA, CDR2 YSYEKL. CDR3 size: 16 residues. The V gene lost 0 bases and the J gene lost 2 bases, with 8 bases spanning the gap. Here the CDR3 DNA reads TGCGCCAGCAGCCAAGATACGGGAACTGGGGCCAACGTCCTGACTTTC. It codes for CASSQDTGTGANVLTF.

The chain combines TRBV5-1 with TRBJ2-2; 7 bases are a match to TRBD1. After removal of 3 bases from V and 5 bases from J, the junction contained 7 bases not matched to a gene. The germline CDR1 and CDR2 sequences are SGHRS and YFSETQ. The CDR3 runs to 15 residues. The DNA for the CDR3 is TGCGCCAGCAGCTCGACAGGGAAGTCGACCGGGGAGCTGTTTTTT. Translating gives CASSSTGKSTGELFF.

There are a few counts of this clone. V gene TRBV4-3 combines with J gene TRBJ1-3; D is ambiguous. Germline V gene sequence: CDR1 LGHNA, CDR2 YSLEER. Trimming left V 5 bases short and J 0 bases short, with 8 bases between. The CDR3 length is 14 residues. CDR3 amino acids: CASSRVDSGNTIYF. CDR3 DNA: TGCGCCAGCAGCAGGGTGGACTCTGGAAACACCATATATTTT.

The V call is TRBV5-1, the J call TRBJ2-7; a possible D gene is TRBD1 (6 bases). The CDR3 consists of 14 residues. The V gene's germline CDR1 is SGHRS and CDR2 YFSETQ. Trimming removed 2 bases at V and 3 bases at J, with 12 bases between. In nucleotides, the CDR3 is TGCGCCAGCAGCTTTTACCGGGACAACTACGAGCAGTACTTC. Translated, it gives CASSFYRDNYEQYF.

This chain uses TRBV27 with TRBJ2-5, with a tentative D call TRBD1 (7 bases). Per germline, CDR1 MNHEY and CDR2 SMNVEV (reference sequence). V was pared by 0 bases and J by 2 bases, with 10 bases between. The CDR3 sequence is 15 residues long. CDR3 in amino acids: CASSLSQGGQETQYF. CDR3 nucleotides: TGTGCCAGCAGTTTATCCCAGGGGGGTCAAGAGACCCAGTACTTC.

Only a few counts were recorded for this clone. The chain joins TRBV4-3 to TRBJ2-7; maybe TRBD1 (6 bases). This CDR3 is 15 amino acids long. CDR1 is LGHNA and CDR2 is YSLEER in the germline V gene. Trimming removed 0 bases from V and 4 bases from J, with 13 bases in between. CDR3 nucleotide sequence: TGCGCCAGCAGCCAAGAACGCAGGGGCGGTTACGAGCAGTACTTC. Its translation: CASSQERRGGYEQYF.

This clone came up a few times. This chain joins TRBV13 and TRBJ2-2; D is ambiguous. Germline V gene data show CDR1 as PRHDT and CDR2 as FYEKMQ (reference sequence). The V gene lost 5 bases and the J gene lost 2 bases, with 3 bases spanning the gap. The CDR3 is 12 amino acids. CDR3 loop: CASSRNTGELFF. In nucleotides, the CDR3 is TGTGCCAGCAGCCGCAACACCGGGGAGCTGTTTTTT. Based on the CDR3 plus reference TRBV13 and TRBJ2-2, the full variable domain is AAGVIQSPRHLIKEKRETATLKCYPIPRHDTVYWYQQGPGQDPQFLISFYEKMQSDKGSIPDRFSAQQFSDYHSELNMSSLELGDSALYFCASSRNTGELFFGEGSRLTVL.

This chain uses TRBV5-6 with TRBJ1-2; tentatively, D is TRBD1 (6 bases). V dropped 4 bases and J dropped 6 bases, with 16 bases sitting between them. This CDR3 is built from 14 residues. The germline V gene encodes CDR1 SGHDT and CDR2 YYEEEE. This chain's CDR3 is CASSPTGSFHGYTF. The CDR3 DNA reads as TGTGCCAGCAGCCCGACAGGTAGCTTCCATGGCTACACCTTC.

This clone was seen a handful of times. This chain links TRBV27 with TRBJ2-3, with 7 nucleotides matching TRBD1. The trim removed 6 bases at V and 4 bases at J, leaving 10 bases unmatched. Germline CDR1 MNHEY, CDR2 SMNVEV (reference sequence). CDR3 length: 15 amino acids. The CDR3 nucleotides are TGTGCCAGCAGCTCAGGGGGTTGGGACGCAGATACGCAGTATTTT. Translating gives CASSSGGWDADTQYF.

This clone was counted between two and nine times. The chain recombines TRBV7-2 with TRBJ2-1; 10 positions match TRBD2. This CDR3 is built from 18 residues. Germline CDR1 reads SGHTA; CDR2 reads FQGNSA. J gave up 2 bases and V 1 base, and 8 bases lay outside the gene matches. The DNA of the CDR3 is TGTGCCAGCAGCTTAGGCCTAGCGGGGGAGAGTACCTACAATGAGCAGTTCTTC. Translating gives CASSLGLAGESTYNEQFF.

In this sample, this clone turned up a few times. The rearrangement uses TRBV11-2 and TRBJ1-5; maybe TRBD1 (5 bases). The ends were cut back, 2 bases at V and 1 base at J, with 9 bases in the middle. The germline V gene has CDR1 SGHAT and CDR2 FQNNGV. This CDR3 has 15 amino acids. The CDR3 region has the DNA TGTGCCAGCAGCTTAACGGGGGGGAGCAATCAGCCCCAGCATTTT. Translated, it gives CASSLTGGSNQPQHF. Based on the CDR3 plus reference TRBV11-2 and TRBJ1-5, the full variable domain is EAGVAQSPRYKIIEKRQSVAFWCNPISGHATLYWYQQILGQGPKLLIQFQNNGVVDDSQLPKDRFSAERLKGVDSTLKIQPAKLEDSAVYLCASSLTGGSNQPQHFGDGTRLSIL.

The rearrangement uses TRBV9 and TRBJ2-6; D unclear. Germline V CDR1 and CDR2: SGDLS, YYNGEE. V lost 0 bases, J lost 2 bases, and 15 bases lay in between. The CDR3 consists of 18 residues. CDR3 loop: CASSVDVSQGPGANVLTF. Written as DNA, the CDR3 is TGTGCCAGCAGCGTAGACGTCTCTCAAGGGCCTGGGGCCAACGTCCTGACTTTC.

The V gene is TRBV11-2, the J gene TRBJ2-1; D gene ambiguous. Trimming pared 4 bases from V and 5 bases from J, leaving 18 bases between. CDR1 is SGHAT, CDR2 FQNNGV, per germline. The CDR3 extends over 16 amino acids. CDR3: CASSSPILYRNNEQFF. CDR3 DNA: TGTGCCAGCAGCTCCCCGATACTCTATAGGAACAATGAGCAGTTCTTC.

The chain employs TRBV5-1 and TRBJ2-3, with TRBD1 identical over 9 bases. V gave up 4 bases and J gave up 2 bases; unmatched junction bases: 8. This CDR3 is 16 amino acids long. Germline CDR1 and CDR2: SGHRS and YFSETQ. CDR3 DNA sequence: TGCGCCAGCAGCGGGGACAGGGAAGCGCCCACAGATACGCAGTATTTT. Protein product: CASSGDREAPTDTQYF.

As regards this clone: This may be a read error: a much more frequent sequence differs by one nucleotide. The DNA for the CDR3 is TGTGCCAGCAGCCAAGGCACCGGGGAGCTGTTTTTT. It specifies CASSQGTGELFF. The chain has TRBV4-2 and TRBJ2-2; D is unclear. Trimming shortened V by 1 base and J by 4 bases, and 1 base separated the two germline ends. The CDR3 sequence is 12 residues long. CDR1 LGHNA and CDR2 YNFKEQ come from the germline V gene.

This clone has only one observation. The CDR3 DNA sequence: TGTGCCAGCGTGACCTTCGGGACAGGGACCCAAGAGACCCAGTACTTC. This gives the protein CASVTFGTGTQETQYF. V is TRBV2 and J is TRBJ2-5; 9 bases align to TRBD1. The CDR3 runs 16 residues. In germline, CDR1 is SNHLY, CDR2 FYNNEI. The trim removed 8 bases at V and 1 base at J, leaving 11 bases unmatched. Combining the CDR3 with reference TRBV2 and TRBJ2-5 gives the whole variable domain EPEVTQTPSHQVTQMGQEVILRCVPISNHLYFYWYRQILGQKVEFLVSFYNNEISEKSEIFDDQFSVERPDGSNFTLKIRSTKLEDSAMYFCASVTFGTGTQETQYFGPGTRLLVL.

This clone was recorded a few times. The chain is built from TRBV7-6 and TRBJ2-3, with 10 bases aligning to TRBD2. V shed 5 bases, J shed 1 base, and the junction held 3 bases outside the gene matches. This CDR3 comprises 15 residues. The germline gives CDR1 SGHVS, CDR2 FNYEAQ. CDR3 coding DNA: TGTGCCAGCAGCAAAGGGACTAGCGGCACAGATACGCAGTATTTT. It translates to CASSKGTSGTDTQYF.